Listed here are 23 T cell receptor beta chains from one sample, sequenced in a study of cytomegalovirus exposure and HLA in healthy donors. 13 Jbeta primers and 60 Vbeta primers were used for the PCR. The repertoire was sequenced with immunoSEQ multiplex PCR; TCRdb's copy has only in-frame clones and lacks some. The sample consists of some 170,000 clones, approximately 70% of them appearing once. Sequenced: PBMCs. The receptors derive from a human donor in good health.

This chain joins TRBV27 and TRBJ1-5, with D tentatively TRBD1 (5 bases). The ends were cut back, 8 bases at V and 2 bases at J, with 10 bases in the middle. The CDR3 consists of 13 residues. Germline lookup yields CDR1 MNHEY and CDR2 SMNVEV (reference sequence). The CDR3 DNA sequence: TGTGCCAGCCAGGGTTTAGGCAATCAGCCCCAGCATTTT. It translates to CASQGLGNQPQHF.

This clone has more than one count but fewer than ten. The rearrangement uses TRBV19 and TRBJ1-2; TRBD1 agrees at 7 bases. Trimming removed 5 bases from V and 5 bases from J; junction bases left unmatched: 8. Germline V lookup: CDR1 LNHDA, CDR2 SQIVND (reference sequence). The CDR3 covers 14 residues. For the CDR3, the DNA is TGTGCCAGTAGTCCCGGGACAGACCGTTATGGCTACACCTTC. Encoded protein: CASSPGTDRYGYTF.

CDR3 in DNA: TGTGCCATCAGGGGACAGGGGGGGCCGGGTGAAAAACTGTTTTTT. Amino acids: CAIRGQGGPGEKLFF. This rearrangement joins TRBV10-3 to TRBJ1-4; 11 nucleotides agree with TRBD1. Germline V lookup: CDR1 ENHRY, CDR2 SYGVKD. V gave up 6 bases and J gave up 7 bases; unmatched junction bases: 7. The CDR3 has 15 amino acids.

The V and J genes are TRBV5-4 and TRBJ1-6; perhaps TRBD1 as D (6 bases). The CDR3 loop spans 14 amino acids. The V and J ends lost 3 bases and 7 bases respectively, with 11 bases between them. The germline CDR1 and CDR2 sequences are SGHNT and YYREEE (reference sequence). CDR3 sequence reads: CASSSQGYNSPLHF. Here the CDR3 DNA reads TGTGCCAGCAGCTCACAGGGATACAATTCACCCCTCCACTTT. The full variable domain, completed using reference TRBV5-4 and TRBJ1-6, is ETGVTQSPTHLIKTRGQQVTLRCSSQSGHNTVSWYQQALGQGPQFIFQYYREEENGRGNFPPRFSGLQFPNYSSELNVNALELDDSALYLCASSSQGYNSPLHFGNGTRLTVT.

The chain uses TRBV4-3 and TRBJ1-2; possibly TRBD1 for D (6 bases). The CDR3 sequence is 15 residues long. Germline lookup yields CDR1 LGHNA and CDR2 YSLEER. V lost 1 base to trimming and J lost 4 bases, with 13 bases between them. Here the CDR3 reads CASSQAEQGIYGYTF. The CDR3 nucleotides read TGCGCCAGCAGCCAAGCGGAGCAGGGGATCTATGGCTACACCTTC.

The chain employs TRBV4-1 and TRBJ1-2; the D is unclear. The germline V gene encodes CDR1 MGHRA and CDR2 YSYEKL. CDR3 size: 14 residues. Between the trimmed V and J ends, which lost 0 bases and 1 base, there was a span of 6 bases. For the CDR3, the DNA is TGCGCCAGCAGCCAAGATACGGGTAACTATGGCTACACCTTC. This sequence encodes CASSQDTGNYGYTF.

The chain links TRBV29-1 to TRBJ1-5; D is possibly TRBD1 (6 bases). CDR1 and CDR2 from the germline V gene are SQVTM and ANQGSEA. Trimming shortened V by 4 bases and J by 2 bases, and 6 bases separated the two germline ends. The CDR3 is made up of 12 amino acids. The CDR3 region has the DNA TGCAGCGTTGCAGGGGGCAATCAGCCCCAGCATTTT. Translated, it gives CSVAGGNQPQHF.

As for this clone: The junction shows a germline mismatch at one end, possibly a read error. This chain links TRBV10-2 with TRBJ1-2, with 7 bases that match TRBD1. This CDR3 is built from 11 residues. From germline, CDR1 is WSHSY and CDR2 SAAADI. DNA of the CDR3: TGCGCCAGCAGCACCCGGACAGGCTGCCTCTTC. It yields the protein CASSTRTGCLF.

DNA for the CDR3: TGTGCCAGCAGTTTTATACAGCACTCTGGGGCCAACGTCCTGACTTTC. It specifies CASSFIQHSGANVLTF. The chain is built from TRBV27 and TRBJ2-6; no definite D call. The ends were cut back, 3 bases at V and 0 bases at J, with 9 bases in the middle. Germline lookup yields CDR1 MNHEY and CDR2 SMNVEV (reference sequence). The CDR3 is made up of 16 amino acids.

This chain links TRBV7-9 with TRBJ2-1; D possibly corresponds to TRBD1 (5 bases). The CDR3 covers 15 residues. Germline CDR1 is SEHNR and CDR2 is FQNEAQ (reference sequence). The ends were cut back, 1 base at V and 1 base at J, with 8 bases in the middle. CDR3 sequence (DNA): TGTGCCAGCAGCTTAGAGGGGTTTTCCTACAATGAGCAGTTCTTC. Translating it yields CASSLEGFSYNEQFF.

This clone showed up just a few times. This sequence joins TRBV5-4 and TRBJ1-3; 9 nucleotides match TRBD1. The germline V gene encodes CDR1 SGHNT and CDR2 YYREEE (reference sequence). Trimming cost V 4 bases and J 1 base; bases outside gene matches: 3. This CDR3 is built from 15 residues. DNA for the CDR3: TGTGCCAGCAGCGCGGGACAGGGATCTGGAAACACCATATATTTT. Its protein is CASSAGQGSGNTIYF.

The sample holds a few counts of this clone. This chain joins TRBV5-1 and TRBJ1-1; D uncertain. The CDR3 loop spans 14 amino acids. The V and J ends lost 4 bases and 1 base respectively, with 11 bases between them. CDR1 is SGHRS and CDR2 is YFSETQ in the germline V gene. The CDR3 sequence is CASSPEGGNTEAFF. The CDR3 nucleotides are TGCGCCAGCAGCCCGGAGGGAGGGAACACTGAAGCTTTCTTT.

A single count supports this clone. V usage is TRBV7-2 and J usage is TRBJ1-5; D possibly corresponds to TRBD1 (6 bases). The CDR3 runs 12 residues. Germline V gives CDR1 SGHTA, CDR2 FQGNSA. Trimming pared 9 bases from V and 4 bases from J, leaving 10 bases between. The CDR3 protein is CASKDRNQPQHF. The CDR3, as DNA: TGTGCCAGTAAGGACAGAAATCAGCCCCAGCATTTT.

The CDR3 protein is CASQAGGTDTQYF. The CDR3 region has the DNA TGTGCCAGCCAAGCGGGGGGGACAGATACGCAGTATTTT. The chain links TRBV6-1 to TRBJ2-3, with 10 bases matching TRBD2. Germline V gene lookup returns CDR1 MNHNS and CDR2 SASEGT. The CDR3 has 13 amino acids. V lost 8 bases, J lost 3 bases, and 2 bases stayed unmatched.

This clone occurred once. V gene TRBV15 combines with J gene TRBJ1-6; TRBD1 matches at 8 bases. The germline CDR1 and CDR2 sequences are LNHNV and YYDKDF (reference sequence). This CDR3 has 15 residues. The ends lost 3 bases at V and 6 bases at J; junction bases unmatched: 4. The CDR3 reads CATSRTGDGNSPLHF. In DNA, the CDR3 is TGTGCCACCAGCAGGACAGGGGACGGTAATTCACCCCTCCACTTT. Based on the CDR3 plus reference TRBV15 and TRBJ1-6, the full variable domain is DAMVIQNPRYQVTQFGKPVTLSCSQTLNHNVMYWYQQKSSQAPKLLFHYYDKDFNNEADTPDNFQSRRPNTSFCFLDIRSPGLGDTAMYLCATSRTGDGNSPLHFGNGTRLTVT.

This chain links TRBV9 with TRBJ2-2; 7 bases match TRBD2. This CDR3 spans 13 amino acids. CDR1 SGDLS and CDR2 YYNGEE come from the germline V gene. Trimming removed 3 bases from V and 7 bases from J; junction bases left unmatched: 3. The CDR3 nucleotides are TGTGCCAGCAGCGGTGGGAGGGTCGGGGAGCTGTTTTTT. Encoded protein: CASSGGRVGELFF. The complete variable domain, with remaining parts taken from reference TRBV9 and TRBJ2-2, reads DSGVTQTPKHLITATGQRVTLRCSPRSGDLSVYWYQQSLDQGLQFLIQYYNGEERAKGNILERFSAQQFPDLHSELNLSSLELGDSALYFCASSGGRVGELFFGEGSRLTVL.

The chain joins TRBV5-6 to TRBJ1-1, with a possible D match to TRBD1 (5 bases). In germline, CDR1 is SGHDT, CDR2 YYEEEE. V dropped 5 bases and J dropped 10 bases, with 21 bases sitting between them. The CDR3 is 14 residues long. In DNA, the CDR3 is TGTGCCAGCAGGGCCACACAGGCCTTAGGTCCAGCTTTCTTT. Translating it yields CASRATQALGPAFF. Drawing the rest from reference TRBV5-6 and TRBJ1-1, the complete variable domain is DAGVTQSPTHLIKTRGQQVTLRCSPKSGHDTVSWYQQALGQGPQFIFQYYEEEERQRGNFPDRFSGHQFPNYSSELNVNALLLGDSALYLCASRATQALGPAFFGQGTRLTVV.

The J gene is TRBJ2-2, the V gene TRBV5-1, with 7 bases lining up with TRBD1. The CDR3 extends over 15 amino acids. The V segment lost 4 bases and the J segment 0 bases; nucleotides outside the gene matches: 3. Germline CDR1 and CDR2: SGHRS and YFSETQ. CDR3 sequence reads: CASSRTGANTGELFF. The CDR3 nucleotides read TGCGCCAGCAGCCGGACAGGCGCGAACACCGGGGAGCTGTTTTTT. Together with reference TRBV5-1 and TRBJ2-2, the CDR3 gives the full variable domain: KAGVTQTPRYLIKTRGQQVTLSCSPISGHRSVSWYQQTPGQGLQFLFEYFSETQRNKGNFPGRFSGRQFSNSRSEMNVSTLELGDSALYLCASSRTGANTGELFFGEGSRLTVL.

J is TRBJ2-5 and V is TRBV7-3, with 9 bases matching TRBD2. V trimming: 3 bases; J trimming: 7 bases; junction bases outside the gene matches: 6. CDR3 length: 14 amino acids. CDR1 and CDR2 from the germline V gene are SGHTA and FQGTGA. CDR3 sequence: CASSFLLSGGTQYF. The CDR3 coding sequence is TGTGCCAGCAGCTTCCTCCTTAGCGGGGGGACCCAGTACTTC.

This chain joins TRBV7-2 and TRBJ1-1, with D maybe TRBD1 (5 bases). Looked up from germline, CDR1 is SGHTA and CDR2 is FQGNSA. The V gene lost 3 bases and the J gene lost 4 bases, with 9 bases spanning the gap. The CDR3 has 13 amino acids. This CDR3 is CASSLQGGTEAFF. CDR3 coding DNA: TGTGCCAGCAGCTTGCAGGGAGGCACTGAAGCTTTCTTT. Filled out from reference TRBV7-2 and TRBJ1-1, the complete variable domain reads GAGVSQSPSNKVTEKGKDVELRCDPISGHTALYWYRQSLGQGLEFLIYFQGNSAPDKSGLPSDRFSAERTGGSVSTLTIQRTQQEDSAVYLCASSLQGGTEAFFGQGTRLTVV.

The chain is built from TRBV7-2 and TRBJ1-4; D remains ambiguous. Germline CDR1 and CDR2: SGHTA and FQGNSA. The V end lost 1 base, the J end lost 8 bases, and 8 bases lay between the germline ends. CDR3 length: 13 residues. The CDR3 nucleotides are TGTGCCAGCAGCTTAGAGGTCGGGGAAAAACTGTTTTTT. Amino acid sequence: CASSLEVGEKLFF.

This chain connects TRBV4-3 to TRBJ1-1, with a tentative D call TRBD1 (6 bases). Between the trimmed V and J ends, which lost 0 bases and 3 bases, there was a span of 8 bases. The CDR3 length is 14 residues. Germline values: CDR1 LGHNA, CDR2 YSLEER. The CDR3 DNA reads TGCGCCAGCAGCCAAGATGCAGGGGACACTGAAGCTTTCTTT. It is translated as CASSQDAGDTEAFF.

The CDR3 loop is CASSVGGYLTDTQYF. CDR3 in DNA: TGTGCCAGCAGCGTAGGGGGCTACCTCACAGATACGCAGTATTTT. This chain joins TRBV9 and TRBJ2-3; D is possibly TRBD1 (5 bases). This CDR3 has 15 residues. Between the trimmed V and J ends, which lost 0 bases and 2 bases, there was a span of 10 bases. Per the germline V gene, CDR1 is SGDLS and CDR2 is YYNGEE.